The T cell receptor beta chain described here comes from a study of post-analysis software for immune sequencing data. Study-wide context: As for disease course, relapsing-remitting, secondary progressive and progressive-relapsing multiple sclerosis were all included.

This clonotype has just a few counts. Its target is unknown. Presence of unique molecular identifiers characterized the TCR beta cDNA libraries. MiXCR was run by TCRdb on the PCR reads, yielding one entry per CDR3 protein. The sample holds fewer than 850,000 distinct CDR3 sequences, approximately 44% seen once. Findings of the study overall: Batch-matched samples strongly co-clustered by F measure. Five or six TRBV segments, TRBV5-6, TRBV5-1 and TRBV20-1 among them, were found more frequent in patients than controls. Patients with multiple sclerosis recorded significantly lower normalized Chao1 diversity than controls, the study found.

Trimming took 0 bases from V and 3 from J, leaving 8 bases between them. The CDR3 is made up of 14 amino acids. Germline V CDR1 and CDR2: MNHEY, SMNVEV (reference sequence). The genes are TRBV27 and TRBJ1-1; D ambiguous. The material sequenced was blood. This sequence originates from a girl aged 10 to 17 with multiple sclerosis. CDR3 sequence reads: CASSLSLRDTEAFF. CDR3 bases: TGTGCCAGCAGTTTATCGTTGAGGGACACTGAAGCTTTCTTT.